A selection of T cell receptor beta chains follows, all from one sample in a study of T cell responses to AZD1222 COVID-19 vaccine. Sequencing used immunoSEQ multiplex PCR; TCRdb keeps in-frame clones, though not all of them. The repertoire has 95,000 to 150,000 clones, roughly 89% of them found once; the top ten carry 11%. The sample in question was peripheral blood, obtained on day 0 of MenACWY control vaccination. The receptors were sampled from an adult in good health. CDR3s include the opening cysteine and the closing phenylalanine or tryptophan. The D gene is left open where the match is weak. Rows give clone size only sometimes, using once, few, many, or a class for an expanded clone.

CDR3aa: CASSLGGGSGELFF
CDR3nt: TGTGCCAGCAGCTTAGGTGGAGGATCCGGGGAGCTGTTTTTT
v_gene: TRBV11-3
d_gene: NA
abundance: once
j_gene: TRBJ2-2

CDR3aa: CASSLQVSTDTQYF
CDR3nt: TGTGCCAGCAGTCTCCAAGTGAGCACAGATACGCAGTATTTT
v_gene: TRBV27
d_gene: NA
abundance: NA
j_gene: TRBJ2-3

CDR3aa: CASSLRQGWDYGYTF
CDR3nt: TGTGCCAGCAGTTTAAGACAGGGATGGGACTATGGCTACACCTTC
v_gene: TRBV27
d_gene: TRBD1
abundance: many
j_gene: TRBJ1-2

CDR3aa: CASSYPDRGNTEAFF
CDR3nt: TGTGCCAGCAGTTACCCGGACAGGGGGAACACTGAAGCTTTCTTT
v_gene: TRBV6-6
d_gene: TRBD1
abundance: NA
j_gene: TRBJ1-1

CDR3aa: CAWNGAGGGTGELFF
CDR3nt: TGTGCCTGGAATGGGGCGGGAGGTGGTACCGGGGAGCTGTTTTTT
v_gene: TRBV30
d_gene: TRBD2
abundance: once
j_gene: TRBJ2-2

CDR3aa: CASSQVMDGDRQGMSSYNEQFF
CDR3nt: TGTGCCAGCAGCCAAGTTATGGACGGGGACCGACAGGGGATGAGCTCCTACAATGAGCAGTTCTTC
v_gene: TRBV3-1/TRBV3-2
d_gene: TRBD1
abundance: NA
j_gene: TRBJ2-1

CDR3aa: CVVQGHYGYTF
CDR3nt: TGTGTAGTCCAGGGGCACTATGGCTACACCTTC
v_gene: TRBV30
d_gene: NA
abundance: NA
j_gene: TRBJ1-2

CDR3aa: CASSYAWEQYF
CDR3nt: TGTGCCAGCAGCTATGCATGGGAGCAGTACTTC
v_gene: TRBV5-8
d_gene: NA
abundance: NA
j_gene: TRBJ2-7

CDR3aa: CASSQKQGAYTEAFF
CDR3nt: TGTGCCAGCAGCCAAAAACAGGGGGCCTACACTGAAGCTTTCTTT
v_gene: TRBV5-4
d_gene: TRBD1
abundance: NA
j_gene: TRBJ1-1

CDR3aa: CAISESLGAVDYGYTF
CDR3nt: TGTGCCATCAGTGAGTCGCTGGGGGCGGTGGACTATGGCTACACCTTC
v_gene: TRBV10-3
d_gene: NA
abundance: NA
j_gene: TRBJ1-2

CDR3aa: CASSPGQGLDSPLHF
CDR3nt: TGTGCCAGCAGCCCTGGACAGGGGTTGGATTCACCCCTCCACTTT
v_gene: TRBV7-9
d_gene: TRBD1
abundance: NA
j_gene: TRBJ1-6

CDR3aa: CASSSGTRTYNEQFF
CDR3nt: TGTGCCAGCAGCTCCGGGACTAGGACCTACAATGAGCAGTTCTTC
v_gene: TRBV5-4
d_gene: TRBD2
abundance: once
j_gene: TRBJ2-1

CDR3aa: CAISETTHSTDTQYF
CDR3nt: TGTGCCATCAGTGAAACTACCCATAGCACAGATACGCAGTATTTT
v_gene: TRBV10-3
d_gene: NA
abundance: NA
j_gene: TRBJ2-3

CDR3aa: CASSSTTKTNTEAFF
CDR3nt: TGTGCCAGCAGTTCCACGACGAAGACCAACACTGAAGCTTTCTTT
v_gene: TRBV6-2/TRBV6-3
d_gene: NA
abundance: NA
j_gene: TRBJ1-1

CDR3aa: CASSPQSVTSGRNTQYF
CDR3nt: TGTGCCAGCAGCCCCCAATCCGTGACTAGCGGGCGGAATACGCAGTATTTT
v_gene: TRBV27
d_gene: TRBD2
abundance: NA
j_gene: TRBJ2-3

CDR3aa: CASRKGSTNEKLFF
CDR3nt: TGTGCCAGCAGAAAGGGATCAACTAATGAAAAACTGTTTTTT
v_gene: TRBV2
d_gene: NA
abundance: once
j_gene: TRBJ1-4

CDR3aa: CASSLSSSTDTQYF
CDR3nt: TGTGCCAGCAGCTTATCAAGCAGCACAGATACGCAGTATTTT
v_gene: TRBV7-2
d_gene: NA
abundance: NA
j_gene: TRBJ2-3

CDR3aa: CASSQGTGTSNQPQHF
CDR3nt: TGTGCCAGCAGCCAAGGGACAGGGACTTCCAATCAGCCCCAGCATTTT
v_gene: TRBV3-1/TRBV3-2
d_gene: TRBD1
abundance: NA
j_gene: TRBJ1-5

CDR3aa: CASSLTPGSYNEQFF
CDR3nt: TGTGCCAGCAGCTTGACCCCGGGGTCCTACAATGAGCAGTTCTTC
v_gene: TRBV7-8
d_gene: NA
abundance: NA
j_gene: TRBJ2-1

CDR3aa: CASSPRGLAGSGETQYF
CDR3nt: TGTGCCAGCAGCCCTAGAGGACTAGCGGGGAGCGGGGAGACCCAGTACTTC
v_gene: TRBV7-3
d_gene: TRBD2
abundance: NA
j_gene: TRBJ2-5

CDR3aa: CASSDQGKGGYTF
CDR3nt: TGTGCCAGCAGCGACCAGGGTAAAGGTGGCTACACCTTC
v_gene: TRBV9
d_gene: NA
abundance: NA
j_gene: TRBJ1-2

CDR3aa: CSARLGAMNTEAFF
CDR3nt: TGCAGCGCCCGGTTGGGGGCCATGAACACTGAAGCTTTCTTT
v_gene: TRBV29-1
d_gene: NA
abundance: NA
j_gene: TRBJ1-1

CDR3aa: CASSRRDRATNEKLFF
CDR3nt: TGTGCCAGCAGCCGTAGAGACAGGGCGACTAATGAAAAACTGTTTTTT
v_gene: TRBV11-2
d_gene: TRBD1
abundance: NA
j_gene: TRBJ1-4

CDR3aa: CSVAYRADDTQYF
CDR3nt: TGCAGCGTTGCGTACAGGGCCGACGATACGCAGTATTTT
v_gene: TRBV29-1
d_gene: NA
abundance: NA
j_gene: TRBJ2-3